This section outlines one T cell receptor beta chain sequence together with its context. Its antigen is currently unknown. The method was immunoSEQ multiplex PCR; TCRdb's version includes in-frame clones alone and lacks a portion of them. The data show about 7,600 clones, roughly 80% seen once. The sample belongs to a study of chemoradiotherapy in HPV16-positive cancers. Study outcomes and limitations: Better recurrence-free survival went with HPV-responsive T-cell expansion in HPV16-positive patients.

From germline, CDR1 is MNHNY and CDR2 SVGAGI (reference sequence). Trimming cost V 2 bases and J 3 bases; bases outside gene matches: 7. The CDR3 runs to 16 residues. This chain links TRBV6-6 with TRBJ2-4; TRBD2 matches at 7 bases. The source was blood, collected from a patient who underwent chemoradiotherapy. The origin of this receptor is a human donor with HPV-associated anogenital cancer. The CDR3 coding sequence is TGTGCCAGCAGTTACGGACTAGTTTCTGACAAAAACATTCAGTACTTC. Translating gives CASSYGLVSDKNIQYF.